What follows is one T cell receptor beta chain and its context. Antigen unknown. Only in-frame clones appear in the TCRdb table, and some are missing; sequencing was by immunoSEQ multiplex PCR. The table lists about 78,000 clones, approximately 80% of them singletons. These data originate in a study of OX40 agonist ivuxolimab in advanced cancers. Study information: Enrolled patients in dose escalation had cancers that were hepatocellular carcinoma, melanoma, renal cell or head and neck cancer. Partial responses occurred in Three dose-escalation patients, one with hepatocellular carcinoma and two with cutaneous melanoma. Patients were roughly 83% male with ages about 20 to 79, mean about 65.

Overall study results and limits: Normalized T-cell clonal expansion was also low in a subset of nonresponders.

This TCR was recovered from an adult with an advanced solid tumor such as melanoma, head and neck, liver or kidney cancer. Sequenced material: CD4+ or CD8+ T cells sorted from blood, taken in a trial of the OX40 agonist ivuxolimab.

CDR3 region: CASSLGRSQAYEQYF. DNA of the CDR3: TGTGCCAGCAGCTTAGGAAGGAGCCAGGCCTACGAGCAGTACTTC. This sequence joins TRBV11-2 and TRBJ2-7; D not resolved. V was clipped by 1 base and J by 2 bases, with 12 bases between them. CDR1 and CDR2 from the germline V gene are SGHAT and FQNNGV. This CDR3 region has 15 residues.